These 5 T cell receptor beta chains were all obtained from the same sample, sequenced in a study of blood T cell repertoires in COVID-19. TCRdb's table, derived via immunoSEQ multiplex PCR, lists solely in-frame clones and lacks some. The table has over 100,000 clones, over 60% seen once. The source material was peripheral blood. The receptors originated from a woman over 75 with acute or convalescent COVID-19.

The chain is built from TRBV5-4 and TRBJ1-1, with D unclear. Germline V gene lookup returns CDR1 SGHNT and CDR2 YYREEE (reference sequence). This CDR3 has 14 residues. V lost 1 base and J 2 bases, leaving 9 bases between the germline ends. The CDR3, as DNA: TGTGCCAGCAGCTTGACCCGGACTAACACTGAAGCTTTCTTT. Translating it yields CASSLTRTNTEAFF.

The chain uses TRBV11-2 and TRBJ2-7, with a weak D call TRBD2 (6 bases). Trimming removed 4 bases from V and 1 base from J, with 11 bases in between. From germline, CDR1 is SGHAT and CDR2 FQNNGV. There are 14 residues in the CDR3. The CDR3 coding sequence is TGTGCCAGCAGCTCCTTCGGGGGATCCTACGAGCAGTACTTC. Translated, it gives CASSSFGGSYEQYF.

The genes are TRBV3-1 (or the pseudogene TRBV3-2) and TRBJ1-4, with 10 bases matching TRBD1. The CDR3 has 15 amino acids. V shed 5 bases, J shed 8 bases, and the junction held 8 bases outside the gene matches. Per germline, CDR1 LGHDT and CDR2 YNNKEL (reference sequence). CDR3 region: CASSLRQGAGEKLFF. The CDR3 DNA follows: TGTGCCAGCAGCTTACGACAGGGGGCCGGGGAAAAACTGTTTTTT.

V usage is TRBV16 and J usage is TRBJ1-5, with TRBD1 identical over 10 bases. This CDR3 comprises 17 residues. Germline V lookup: CDR1 KGHSY, CDR2 FQNENV. V dropped 3 bases and J dropped 7; count of bases not matched to a gene: 12. The CDR3 spells CASSQVGTGAVSQPQHF. For the CDR3, the DNA is TGTGCCAGCAGCCAGGTCGGGACAGGGGCCGTAAGCCAGCCCCAGCATTTT.

The chain uses TRBV30 and TRBJ1-5; D is possibly TRBD1 (6 bases). Trimming took off 0 bases at V and 4 bases at J, with 10 bases between the two ends. The CDR3 has 14 residues. Per the germline V gene, CDR1 is GTSNPN and CDR2 is SVGIG (reference sequence). The CDR3 sequence is CAWSVGQTNQPQHF. Here the CDR3 DNA reads TGTGCCTGGAGTGTAGGACAGACGAATCAGCCCCAGCATTTT.